Shown below are 2 T cell receptor beta chains from a single sample sequenced in a study of cytomegalovirus exposure and HLA in healthy donors. This PCR relied on a set of 60 Vbeta primers and 13 Jbeta primers. Libraries were prepared by immunoSEQ multiplex PCR; TCRdb keeps only in-frame clonotypes and omits some of them. The repertoire holds about 96,000 clones, roughly 80% seen once, with approximately 7.4% in the top ten. Sequencing was done on a sample of PBMCs. Receptors were obtained from a man aged 45 to 65 in good health and CMV-seropositive.

This clone was picked up a small number of times. V usage is TRBV6-5 and J usage is TRBJ1-1, with D perhaps TRBD1 (5 bases). CDR1 is MNHEY and CDR2 is SVGAGI in the germline V gene. V lost 0 bases and J 4 bases, leaving 9 bases between the germline ends. CDR3 size: 14 residues. CDR3 sequence: CASSYSGRGTEAFF. In DNA form, the CDR3 reads TGTGCCAGCAGTTACTCAGGGAGGGGCACTGAAGCTTTCTTT.

V and J are TRBV28 and TRBJ1-2; TRBD1 is a possible D gene (5 bases). This CDR3 is built from 12 residues. Per the germline V gene, CDR1 is MDHEN and CDR2 is SYDVKM. V gave up 10 bases and J gave up 3 bases, with 12 bases separating them. CDR3 DNA sequence: TGTGCCACCCCAGGGAGGGACTATGGCTACACCTTC. Amino acids: CATPGRDYGYTF.